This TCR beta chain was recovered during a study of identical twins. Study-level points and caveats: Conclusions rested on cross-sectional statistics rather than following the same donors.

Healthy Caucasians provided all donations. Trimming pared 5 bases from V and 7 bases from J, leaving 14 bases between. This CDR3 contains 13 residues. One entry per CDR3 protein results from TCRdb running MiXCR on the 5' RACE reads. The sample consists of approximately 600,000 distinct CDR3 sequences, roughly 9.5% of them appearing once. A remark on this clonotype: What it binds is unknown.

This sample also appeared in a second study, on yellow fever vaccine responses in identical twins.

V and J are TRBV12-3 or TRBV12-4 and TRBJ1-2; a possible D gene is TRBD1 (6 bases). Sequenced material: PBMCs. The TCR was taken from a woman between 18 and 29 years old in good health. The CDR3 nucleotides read TGTGCCAGCAGTCCGGAAACAGGGACTGGCTACACCTTC. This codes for CASSPETGTGYTF.